This T cell receptor beta chain appears in the sequencing data of a study of blood T cell repertoires in COVID-19. As for the study in general: There were acute and convalescent COVID-19 samples, and they came from the United States, Italy and Spain.

CDR3 length: 14 amino acids. Losses at the gene ends were 1 base for V and 2 bases for J; bases not matched to a gene: 1. Germline CDR1 is MGHRA and CDR2 is YSYEKL. Generated by immunoSEQ multiplex PCR, the TCRdb table keeps only in-frame clones and is missing some. This table has 430,000 or so clones, roughly 90% appearing once. This TCR was sampled from a woman aged 40-49 years who had recovered from COVID-19. The material sequenced was PBMCs or T cells enriched from blood (not recorded which). The chain combines TRBV4-1 with TRBJ2-7; 8 positions agree with TRBD2. CDR3 region: CASSQGGRTYEQYF. The CDR3 nucleotides read TGCGCCAGCAGCCAAGGCGGGAGGACCTACGAGCAGTACTTC.